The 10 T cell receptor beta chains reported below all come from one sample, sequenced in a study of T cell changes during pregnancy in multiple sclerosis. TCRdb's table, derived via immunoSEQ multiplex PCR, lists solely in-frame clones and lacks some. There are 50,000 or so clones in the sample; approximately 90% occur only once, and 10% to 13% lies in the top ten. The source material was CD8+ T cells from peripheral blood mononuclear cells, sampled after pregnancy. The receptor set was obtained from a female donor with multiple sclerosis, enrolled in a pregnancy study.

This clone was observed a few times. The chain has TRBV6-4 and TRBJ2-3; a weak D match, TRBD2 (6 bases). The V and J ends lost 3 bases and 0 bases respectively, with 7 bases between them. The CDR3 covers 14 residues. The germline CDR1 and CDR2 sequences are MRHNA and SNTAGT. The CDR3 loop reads CASSEGTSTDTQYF. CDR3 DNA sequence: TGTGCCAGCAGTGAGGGGACTAGCACAGATACGCAGTATTTT.

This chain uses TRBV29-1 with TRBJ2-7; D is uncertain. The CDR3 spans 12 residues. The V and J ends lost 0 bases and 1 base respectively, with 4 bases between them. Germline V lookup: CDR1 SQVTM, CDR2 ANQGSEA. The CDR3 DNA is TGCAGCGTTGAAGATCCTTCCTACGAGCAGTACTTC. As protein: CSVEDPSYEQYF.

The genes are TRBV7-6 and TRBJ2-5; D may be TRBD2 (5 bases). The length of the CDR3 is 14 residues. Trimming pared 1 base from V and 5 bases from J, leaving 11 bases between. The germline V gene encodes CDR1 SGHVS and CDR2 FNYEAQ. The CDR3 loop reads CASSLDGVEETQYF. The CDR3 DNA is TGTGCCAGCAGCTTAGACGGGGTGGAGGAGACCCAGTACTTC.

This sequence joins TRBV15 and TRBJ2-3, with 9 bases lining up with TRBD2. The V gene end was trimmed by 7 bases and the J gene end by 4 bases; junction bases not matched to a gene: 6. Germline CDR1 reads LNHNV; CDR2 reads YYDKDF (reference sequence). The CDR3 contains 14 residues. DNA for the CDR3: TGTGCCACCACGCGGGGGGGTGAGGCAGATACGCAGTATTTT. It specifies CATTRGGEADTQYF.

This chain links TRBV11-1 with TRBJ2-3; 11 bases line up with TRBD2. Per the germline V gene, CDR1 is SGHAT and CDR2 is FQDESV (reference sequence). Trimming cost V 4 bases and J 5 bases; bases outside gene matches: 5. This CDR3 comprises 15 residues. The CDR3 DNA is TGTGCCAGCAGCTCGCTAGCGGGGGGACTAGATACGCAGTATTTT. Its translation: CASSSLAGGLDTQYF. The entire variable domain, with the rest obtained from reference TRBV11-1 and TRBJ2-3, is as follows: EAEVAQSPRYKITEKSQAVAFWCDPISGHATLYWYRQILGQGPELLVQFQDESVVDDSQLPKDRFSAERLKGVDSTLKIQPAELGDSAMYLCASSSLAGGLDTQYFGPGTRLTVL.

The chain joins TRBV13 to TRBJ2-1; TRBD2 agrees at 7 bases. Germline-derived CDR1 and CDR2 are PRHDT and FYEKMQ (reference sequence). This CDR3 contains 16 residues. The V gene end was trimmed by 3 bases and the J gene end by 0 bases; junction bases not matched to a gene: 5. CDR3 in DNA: TGTGCCAGCAGCTTGGGGTGGGGGGGCTCCTACAATGAGCAGTTCTTC. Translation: CASSLGWGGSYNEQFF.

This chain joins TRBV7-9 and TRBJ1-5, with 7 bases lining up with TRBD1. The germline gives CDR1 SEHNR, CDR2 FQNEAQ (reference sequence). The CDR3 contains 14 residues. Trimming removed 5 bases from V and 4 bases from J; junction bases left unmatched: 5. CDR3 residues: CASSGRTGNQPQHF. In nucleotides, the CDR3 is TGTGCCAGCAGCGGACGGACAGGTAATCAGCCCCAGCATTTT.

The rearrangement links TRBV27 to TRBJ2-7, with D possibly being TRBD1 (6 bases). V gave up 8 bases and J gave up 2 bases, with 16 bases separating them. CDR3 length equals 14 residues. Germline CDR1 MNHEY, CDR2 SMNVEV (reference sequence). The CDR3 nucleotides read TGTGCCAGCCGATCCGGGACATTGGCCTACGAGCAGTACTTC. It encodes CASRSGTLAYEQYF.

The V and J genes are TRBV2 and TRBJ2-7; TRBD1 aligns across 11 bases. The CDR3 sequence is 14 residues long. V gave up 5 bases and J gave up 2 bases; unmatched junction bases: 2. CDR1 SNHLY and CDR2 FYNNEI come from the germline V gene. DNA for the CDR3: TGTGCCAGCAGTATGGGACAGGGGGCCTACGAGCAGTACTTC. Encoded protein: CASSMGQGAYEQYF.

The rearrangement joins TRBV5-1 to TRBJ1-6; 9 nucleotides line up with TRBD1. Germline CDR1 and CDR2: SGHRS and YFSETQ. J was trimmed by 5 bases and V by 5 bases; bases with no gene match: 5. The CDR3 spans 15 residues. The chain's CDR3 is CASRPDRGHNSPLHF. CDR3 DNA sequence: TGCGCCAGCAGACCGGACAGGGGCCATAATTCACCCCTCCACTTT.